The 19 T cell receptor beta chains presented below share a single source sample, sequenced in a study of post-analysis software for immune sequencing data. Study outcomes and limitations: In patients, about 5 TRBV segments were more frequent than in controls, with TRBV5-6, TRBV5-1 and TRBV20-1 among them.

Which antigens these TCRs recognize remains unknown. The TCR beta cDNA libraries carried unique molecular identifiers. TCRdb reanalysed the PCR reads using MiXCR and keeps one entry per CDR3 protein. This sample has about 570,000 distinct CDR3 sequences; around a third occur once, and the top ten carry around 6%. The sequenced material came from blood. The receptors stem from a girl aged 2 to 17 with multiple sclerosis.

V is TRBV20-1 and J is TRBJ2-3; 8 nucleotides agree with TRBD2. The CDR3 runs to 15 residues. V lost 2 bases, J lost 2 bases, and 6 bases stayed unmatched. CDR1 DFQATT and CDR2 SNEGSKA come from the germline V gene (reference sequence). The chain's CDR3 is CSARRSGDHTDTQYF. CDR3 nucleotides: TGCAGTGCTAGACGTAGCGGGGACCACACAGATACGCAGTATTTT.

V is TRBV24-1 and J is TRBJ2-6; a possible D gene is TRBD2 (5 bases). The CDR3 runs 17 residues. CDR1 and CDR2 from the germline V gene are KGHDR and SFDVKD. With 5 bases removed from V and 0 bases from J, the gap between germline ends came to 13 bases. Written as DNA, the CDR3 is TGTGCCACCAGTGGGCTGTGGGGAGACTCTGGGGCCAACGTCCTGACTTTC. Protein product: CATSGLWGDSGANVLTF.

The chain links TRBV11-2 to TRBJ1-1, with 7 bases fitting TRBD1. The CDR3 totals 13 residues. The germline V gene encodes CDR1 SGHAT and CDR2 FQNNGV. The V segment lost 5 bases and the J segment 12 bases; nucleotides outside the gene matches: 12. The CDR3 is CASSPTGADTTFF. CDR3 nucleotide sequence: TGTGCCAGCAGCCCCACAGGGGCAGATACAACTTTCTTT. The full variable domain, in which reference TRBV11-2 and TRBJ1-1 provide the parts outside the CDR3, is EAGVAQSPRYKIIEKRQSVAFWCNPISGHATLYWYQQILGQGPKLLIQFQNNGVVDDSQLPKDRFSAERLKGVDSTLKIQPAKLEDSAVYLCASSPTGADTTFFGQGTRLTVV.

This clonotype was counted between two and nine times. The V and J genes are TRBV3-1 and TRBJ2-7, with D maybe TRBD1 (7 bases). This CDR3 has 13 residues. CDR1 is LGHDT, CDR2 YNNKEL, per germline (reference sequence). V was pared by 8 bases and J by 5 bases, with 16 bases between. CDR3 residues: CASRAGGFHEQYF. For the CDR3, the DNA is TGTGCCAGCCGGGCAGGGGGGTTCCACGAGCAGTACTTC.

V gene TRBV5-1 combines with J gene TRBJ2-1, with a weak D call TRBD2 (5 bases). CDR1 SGHRS and CDR2 YFSETQ come from the germline V gene. The CDR3 totals 14 residues. V lost 2 bases, J lost 3 bases, and 9 bases lay in between. The CDR3 here is CASSFQEGYNEQFF. The CDR3 region has the DNA TGCGCCAGCAGCTTCCAAGAGGGCTACAATGAGCAGTTCTTC.

The rearrangement links TRBV24-1 to TRBJ1-1, with D possibly matching TRBD1 (6 bases). The CDR3 is 13 amino acids. V was cut by 2 bases and J by 7 bases, with 10 bases left in between. Germline CDR1 and CDR2: KGHDR and SFDVKD. CDR3 nucleotides: TGTGCCACCAGTGATTGGGGGGCAGGTGAAGCTTTCTTT. This translates into CATSDWGAGEAFF.

The genes are TRBV6-1 and TRBJ2-4; 10 nucleotides align to TRBD2. CDR3 length equals 17 residues. The germline gives CDR1 MNHNS, CDR2 SASEGT. The V gene end was trimmed by 5 bases and the J gene end by 6 bases; junction bases not matched to a gene: 13. The chain's CDR3 is CASSIIPSGGTRNIQYF. The CDR3 DNA sequence: TGTGCCAGCAGTATAATCCCTAGCGGGGGTACCAGAAACATTCAGTACTTC.

About this clonotype: One end of the junction fails to match germline, which may point to a read error. The CDR3 DNA reads as TGCGCCGGCAGCTTGGCGACAGGGCCCAACTATGGCTACACCTTC. It yields the protein CAGSLATGPNYGYTF. This chain uses TRBV5-1 with TRBJ1-2; TRBD1 aligns across 7 bases. In germline, CDR1 is SGHRS, CDR2 YFSETQ. The CDR3 runs 15 residues.

The chain carries TRBV28 and TRBJ2-7, with 10 nucleotides matching TRBD1. J was trimmed by 0 bases and V by 6 bases; bases with no gene match: 11. The CDR3 sequence is 17 residues long. Germline V gene lookup returns CDR1 MDHEN and CDR2 SYDVKM. The CDR3, as DNA: TGTGCCAGCAGCCATATTACCGGGACAGGGGCCTCCTACGAGCAGTACTTC. This translates into CASSHITGTGASYEQYF.

J is TRBJ2-1 and V is TRBV20-1; TRBD2 matches at 16 bases. V trimming: 6 bases; J trimming: 4 bases; junction bases outside the gene matches: 12. CDR1 is DFQATT, CDR2 SNEGSKA, per germline (reference sequence). CDR3 length: 18 residues. Here the CDR3 DNA reads TGCAGTGCGGACGGGACTAGCGGGGGGGCCTTGGGTTACAATGAGCAGTTCTTC. This codes for CSADGTSGGALGYNEQFF.

The chain links TRBV7-8 to TRBJ2-1; 10 bases align to TRBD2. The germline V gene encodes CDR1 SGHVS and CDR2 FQNEAQ. The CDR3 loop spans 18 amino acids. With 0 bases clipped from V and 10 bases from J, the junction kept 15 bases outside the gene matches. CDR3: CASSLARVGLADSREQFF. For the CDR3, the DNA is TGTGCCAGCAGCTTAGCGCGAGTCGGACTAGCGGATTCTAGGGAGCAGTTCTTC.

The chain joins TRBV28 to TRBJ1-2; TRBD1 agrees at 7 bases. With 5 bases clipped from V and 4 bases from J, the junction kept 13 bases outside the gene matches. This CDR3 comprises 16 residues. CDR1 is MDHEN and CDR2 is SYDVKM in the germline V gene. In DNA form, the CDR3 reads TGTGCCAGCAGTGGGTTCCCGGGACAGATTTCCTATGGCTACACCTTC. Translation: CASSGFPGQISYGYTF.

The chain joins TRBV6-5 to TRBJ2-5; D is perhaps TRBD1 (6 bases). The V end was cut by 0 bases, the J end by 5 bases, with 13 bases between. There are 15 residues in the CDR3. The V gene's germline CDR1 is MNHEY and CDR2 SVGAGI. As DNA, the CDR3 is TGTGCCAGCAGTTACTCCGAAAATGGGGGCGAGACCCAGTACTTC. Its translation: CASSYSENGGETQYF.

The sample holds a few counts of this clonotype. This chain connects TRBV10-3 to TRBJ2-5, with 9 bases fitting TRBD1. Germline V lookup: CDR1 ENHRY, CDR2 SYGVKD. The CDR3 sequence is 15 residues long. V was pared by 6 bases and J by 5 bases, with 10 bases of the junction left unmatched. CDR3 region: CAISLDRGMMETQYF. Written as DNA, the CDR3 is TGTGCCATCAGCCTAGACAGGGGGATGATGGAGACCCAGTACTTC.

Turning to this clonotype: A much larger clonotype is one base distant, so this may be a read error. This chain uses TRBV7-2 with TRBJ1-2; 11 bases map to TRBD1. The CDR3 runs 14 residues. V shed 8 bases and J 4 bases; nucleotides not matched to a gene: 6. CDR1 SGHTA and CDR2 FQGNSA come from the germline V gene. CDR3 in amino acids: CASGRTGGFYGYTF. In DNA, the CDR3 is TGTGCCAGCGGCCGGACAGGGGGCTTCTATGGCTACACCTTC. Full variable domain (rest looked up from reference TRBV7-2 and TRBJ1-2): GAGVSQSPSNKVTEKGKDVELRCDPISGHTALYWYRQSLGQGLEFLIYFQGNSAPDKSGLPSDRFSAERTGGSVSTLTIQRTQQEDSAVYLCASGRTGGFYGYTFGSGTRLTVV.

The chain combines TRBV13 with TRBJ2-5, with 10 nucleotides matching TRBD2. This CDR3 is built from 16 residues. V lost 5 bases and J lost 5; bases outside the gene matches: 11. CDR1 and CDR2 from the germline V gene are PRHDT and FYEKMQ (reference sequence). The CDR3 sequence: CASSHRRTSGLETQYF. The CDR3 region has the DNA TGTGCCAGCAGCCATCGCCGGACTAGCGGACTTGAGACCCAGTACTTC.

The chain joins TRBV11-2 to TRBJ2-3; 9 positions agree with TRBD2. This CDR3 region has 14 residues. Germline loops: CDR1 SGHAT, CDR2 FQNNGV. V was clipped by 7 bases and J by 2 bases; unmatched bases: 4. The CDR3 DNA follows: TGTGCCAGCAATCTAGCGGGGTTCACAGATACGCAGTATTTT. This codes for CASNLAGFTDTQYF.

This chain uses TRBV7-7 with TRBJ2-7, with 8 bases matching TRBD2. Trimming removed 11 bases from V and 5 bases from J; junction bases left unmatched: 2. This CDR3 has 10 amino acids. Germline V CDR1 and CDR2: SSHAT, FNYEAQ (reference sequence). The CDR3: CAPGGDEQYF. For the CDR3, the DNA is TGTGCCCCCGGGGGGGACGAGCAGTACTTC.

In this sample, this clonotype turned up many times. The chain combines TRBV13 with TRBJ2-5; 9 nucleotides line up with TRBD2. The CDR3 runs 14 residues. V lost 5 bases and J lost 4; bases outside the gene matches: 5. Germline CDR1 and CDR2: PRHDT and FYEKMQ (reference sequence). This CDR3 is CASSPLRGGETQYF. CDR3 nucleotide sequence: TGTGCCAGCAGCCCCCTGCGGGGGGGAGAGACCCAGTACTTC.